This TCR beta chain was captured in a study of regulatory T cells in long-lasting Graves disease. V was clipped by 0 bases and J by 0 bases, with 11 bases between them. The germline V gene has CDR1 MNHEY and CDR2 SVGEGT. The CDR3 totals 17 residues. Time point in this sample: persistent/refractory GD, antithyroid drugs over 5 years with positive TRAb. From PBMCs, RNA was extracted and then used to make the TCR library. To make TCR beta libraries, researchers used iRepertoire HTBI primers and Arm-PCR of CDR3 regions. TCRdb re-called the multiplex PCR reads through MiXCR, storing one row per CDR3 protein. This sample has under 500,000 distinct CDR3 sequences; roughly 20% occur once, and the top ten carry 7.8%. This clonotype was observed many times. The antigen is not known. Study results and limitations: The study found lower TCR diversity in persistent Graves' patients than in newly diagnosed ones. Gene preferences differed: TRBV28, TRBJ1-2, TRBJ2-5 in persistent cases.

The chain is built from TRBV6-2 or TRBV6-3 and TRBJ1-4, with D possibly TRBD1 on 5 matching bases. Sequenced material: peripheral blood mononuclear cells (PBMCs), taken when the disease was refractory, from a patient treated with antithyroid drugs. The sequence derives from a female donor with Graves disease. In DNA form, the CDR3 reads TGTGCCAGCAGTTACTCGGGGCCAGGGACAACTAATGAAAAACTGTTTTTT. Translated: CASSYSGPGTTNEKLFF.